One and the same sample provided the 25 T cell receptor beta chains below, sequenced in a study of blood T cell repertoires in COVID-19. The data were produced by immunoSEQ multiplex PCR, yet TCRdb's version contains in-frame clones alone and is incomplete. The profile shows 25,000 to 30,000 clones, roughly 90% of them singletons. Input material: peripheral blood. The receptors stem from a human donor in a cohort sampled during active COVID-19.

The chain recombines TRBV5-4 with TRBJ1-2, with 7 positions matching TRBD1. The CDR3 length is 14 residues. Germline loops: CDR1 SGHNT, CDR2 YYREEE (reference sequence). The V gene end was trimmed by 5 bases and the J gene end by 5 bases; junction bases not matched to a gene: 9. The CDR3 spells CASSFRDSGYGYTF. As DNA, the CDR3 is TGTGCCAGCAGTTTTCGGGACAGCGGATATGGCTACACCTTC.

The chain employs TRBV6-2 or TRBV6-3 and TRBJ1-5; 8 nucleotides agree with TRBD1. The junction had 8 bases not matched to a gene; V was cut back by 6 bases and J by 4 bases. Germline V gene data show CDR1 as MNHEY and CDR2 as SVGEGT. This CDR3 has 15 residues. Here the CDR3 DNA reads TGTGCCAGCAGCCCCAGGGGGCTCGGAAATCAGCCCCAGCATTTT. This sequence encodes CASSPRGLGNQPQHF.

This chain links TRBV19 with TRBJ2-3; D might be TRBD2 (6 bases). The CDR3 is 14 residues long. Trimming removed 5 bases from V and 0 bases from J, with 9 bases in between. Germline values: CDR1 LNHDA, CDR2 SQIVND (reference sequence). The CDR3: CASSGGDSTDTQYF. CDR3 sequence (DNA): TGTGCCAGTAGTGGCGGGGACAGCACAGATACGCAGTATTTT.

The chain joins TRBV10-2 to TRBJ2-3; 9 bases are shared with TRBD2. The germline CDR1 and CDR2 sequences are WSHSY and SAAADI. J was trimmed by 5 bases and V by 8 bases; bases with no gene match: 8. This CDR3 has 14 residues. The CDR3, as DNA: TGCGCCAGCCTAGCGGGGCGCCAGAGAGATACGCAGTATTTT. Translated: CASLAGRQRDTQYF.

This rearrangement joins TRBV7-8 to TRBJ2-7; TRBD1 agrees at 12 bases. The CDR3 runs 19 residues. The junction had 9 bases not matched to a gene; V was cut back by 0 bases and J by 0 bases. CDR1 and CDR2 from the germline V gene are SGHVS and FQNEAQ. The CDR3 is CASSLAGTGGFTHSYEQYF. In DNA form, the CDR3 reads TGTGCCAGCAGCTTAGCAGGGACAGGGGGCTTTACTCACTCCTACGAGCAGTACTTC.

The J gene is TRBJ1-1, the V gene TRBV4-3; D might be TRBD1 (5 bases). V dropped 1 base and J dropped 3 bases, with 12 bases sitting between them. The CDR3 length is 15 residues. The germline V gene has CDR1 LGHNA and CDR2 YSLEER. CDR3 protein: CASSQVRGGYTEAFF. The CDR3 coding sequence is TGCGCCAGCAGCCAAGTTAGGGGAGGGTACACTGAAGCTTTCTTT.

The sample holds a few counts of this clone. The V gene is TRBV11-2, the J gene TRBJ2-3; 12 bases align to TRBD2. This CDR3 spans 17 amino acids. The junction had 5 bases not matched to a gene; V was cut back by 0 bases and J by 4 bases. Germline V lookup: CDR1 SGHAT, CDR2 FQNNGV. CDR3 sequence: CASSLELAGGGADTQYF. The CDR3 coding sequence is TGTGCCAGCAGCTTAGAACTAGCGGGGGGCGGGGCAGATACGCAGTATTTT. Looking up the rest from reference TRBV11-2 and TRBJ2-3 gives the full variable domain: EAGVAQSPRYKIIEKRQSVAFWCNPISGHATLYWYQQILGQGPKLLIQFQNNGVVDDSQLPKDRFSAERLKGVDSTLKIQPAKLEDSAVYLCASSLELAGGGADTQYFGPGTRLTVL.

The chain is built from TRBV6-5 and TRBJ1-1; the D gene is possibly TRBD1 (6 bases). V lost 11 bases and J lost 5, with 18 bases in between. The CDR3 spans 13 residues. The germline V gene encodes CDR1 MNHEY and CDR2 SVGAGI. The chain's CDR3 is CAAKGGVGTEAFF. CDR3 coding DNA: TGTGCCGCTAAGGGGGGGGTGGGTACTGAAGCTTTCTTT.

This clone was picked up one time. This sequence joins TRBV11-3 and TRBJ2-7, with D possibly matching TRBD1 (6 bases). The CDR3 sequence is 13 residues long. Trimming pared 0 bases from V and 4 bases from J, leaving 7 bases between. Per germline, CDR1 SGHNT and CDR2 YENEEA. In nucleotides, the CDR3 is TGTGCCAGCAGCTTAGATCAGGGGTACGAGCAGTACTTC. Amino acids: CASSLDQGYEQYF.

V usage is TRBV5-6 and J usage is TRBJ1-2, with a weak D call TRBD1 (5 bases). V shed 4 bases and J shed 9 bases, with 13 bases lying between them. Looked up from germline, CDR1 is SGHDT and CDR2 is YYEEEE. This CDR3 has 12 amino acids. The DNA for the CDR3 is TGTGCCAGCAGCCCGACTTGGGGCAGCTACACCTTC. Amino acids: CASSPTWGSYTF.

The V call is TRBV5-1, the J call TRBJ1-3; 10 bases are a match to TRBD1. Germline CDR1 and CDR2: SGHRS and YFSETQ. CDR3 length: 18 residues. With 4 bases clipped from V and 9 bases from J, the junction kept 19 bases outside the gene matches. The CDR3 reads CASSGRPGQGSKSGTIYF. Here the CDR3 DNA reads TGCGCCAGCAGCGGAAGACCGGGACAGGGGTCAAAGAGCGGCACCATATATTTT.

This chain connects TRBV30 to TRBJ2-7; D gene uncertain. CDR1 and CDR2 from the germline V gene are GTSNPN and SVGIG (reference sequence). The CDR3 has 13 residues. The CDR3 DNA follows: TGTGCTCTGGCCTTACAGAGCAATTACGAGCAGTACTTC. Its protein product is CALALQSNYEQYF.

The CDR3 sequence is CASSFGGVGNEQFF. Here the CDR3 DNA reads TGTGCCAGCAGCTTCGGGGGGGTTGGCAATGAGCAGTTCTTC. The J gene is TRBJ2-1, the V gene TRBV7-3; the match to TRBD2 covers 8 bases. Germline CDR1 SGHTA, CDR2 FQGTGA. The ends lost 3 bases at V and 6 bases at J; junction bases unmatched: 4. The CDR3 is 14 amino acids.

J is TRBJ1-5 and V is TRBV6-2 or TRBV6-3; D ambiguous. The CDR3 spans 18 residues. CDR1 is MNHEY, CDR2 SVGEGT, per germline. V was cut by 2 bases and J by 2 bases, with 19 bases left in between. CDR3 amino acids: CASSYRTIPPGGNQPQHF. The CDR3 DNA reads TGTGCCAGCAGTTACCGAACAATCCCCCCCGGGGGCAATCAGCCCCAGCATTTT.

The V and J genes are TRBV10-3 and TRBJ1-2; TRBD1 matches at 7 bases. J gave up 4 bases and V 2 bases, and 4 bases lay outside the gene matches. The CDR3 contains 14 residues. Germline-derived CDR1 and CDR2 are ENHRY and SYGVKD. Here the CDR3 DNA reads TGTGCCATCAGTGAGACAGGGGCGAGCTATGGCTACACCTTC. Its protein product is CAISETGASYGYTF.

The chain recombines TRBV28 with TRBJ2-5; 8 bases agree with TRBD2. This CDR3 has 14 amino acids. Germline CDR1 MDHEN, CDR2 SYDVKM. The V and J ends lost 5 bases and 5 bases, in that order; junction bases with no gene match: 7. The CDR3 nucleotides are TGTGCCAGCAGTCCCCAAGCGGGGGAGGAGACCCAGTACTTC. Translating gives CASSPQAGEETQYF.

The V call is TRBV4-1, the J call TRBJ2-1; 16 bases map to TRBD2. V lost 11 bases, J lost 9 bases, and 10 bases stayed unmatched. The CDR3 loop spans 15 amino acids. Per the germline V gene, CDR1 is MGHRA and CDR2 is YSYEKL. The CDR3 loop reads CAAGTSGGGLVEQFF. CDR3 bases: TGCGCCGCCGGGACTAGCGGGGGGGGTCTTGTTGAGCAGTTCTTC.

V gene TRBV19 combines with J gene TRBJ2-2; 12 bases line up with TRBD1. Trimming removed 6 bases from V and 7 bases from J; junction bases left unmatched: 9. The germline V gene has CDR1 LNHDA and CDR2 SQIVND (reference sequence). There are 16 residues in the CDR3. CDR3 loop: CASSPGTGGTIGELFF. CDR3 DNA: TGTGCCAGTAGCCCCGGGACAGGGGGCACCATCGGGGAGCTGTTTTTT.

The rearrangement links TRBV6-5 to TRBJ1-2; D is possibly TRBD1 (6 bases). V was trimmed by 4 bases and J by 7 bases, leaving 19 bases between them. The CDR3 length is 15 residues. CDR1 and CDR2 (germline): MNHEY, SVGAGI. The CDR3 spells CASSSILTGKAGYTF. The DNA for the CDR3 is TGTGCCAGCAGTTCCATCCTTACAGGGAAAGCTGGCTACACCTTC.

This clone showed up just once. The chain links TRBV7-2 to TRBJ2-3; a possible D gene is TRBD2 (6 bases). The germline V gene has CDR1 SGHTA and CDR2 FQGNSA. Trimming removed 3 bases at V and 3 bases at J, with 10 bases between. This CDR3 spans 14 amino acids. CDR3 loop: CASSLVGRTDTQYF. In DNA, the CDR3 is TGTGCCAGCAGCTTGGTGGGGAGGACAGATACGCAGTATTTT.

CDR3 protein: CASSLSTGGLRTEAFF. CDR3 in DNA: TGTGCCAGCAGTCTCTCAACAGGGGGCCTGAGGACTGAAGCTTTCTTT. The chain couples TRBV28 to TRBJ1-1; TRBD1 matches at 9 bases. The germline V gene has CDR1 MDHEN and CDR2 SYDVKM. The V and J ends lost 5 bases and 5 bases, in that order; junction bases with no gene match: 12. CDR3 length: 16 amino acids.

The chain carries TRBV5-6 and TRBJ2-3, with 8 bases identical to TRBD2. The CDR3 sequence is 17 residues long. Germline lookup yields CDR1 SGHDT and CDR2 YYEEEE. The V segment lost 3 bases and the J segment 0 bases; nucleotides outside the gene matches: 9. This CDR3 reads CASSWGPGGGSTDTQYF. For the CDR3, the DNA is TGTGCCAGCAGCTGGGGCCCGGGCGGGGGGAGCACAGATACGCAGTATTTT. The variable domain in full, completed from reference TRBV5-6 and TRBJ2-3, reads DAGVTQSPTHLIKTRGQQVTLRCSPKSGHDTVSWYQQALGQGPQFIFQYYEEEERQRGNFPDRFSGHQFPNYSSELNVNALLLGDSALYLCASSWGPGGGSTDTQYFGPGTRLTVL.

V and J are TRBV15 and TRBJ1-3; 8 bases fit TRBD1. CDR1 LNHNV and CDR2 YYDKDF come from the germline V gene (reference sequence). J lost 3 bases, V lost 4 bases, and 5 bases had no gene match. The CDR3 contains 15 residues. DNA for the CDR3: TGTGCCACCAGCATTGCGACAGGGGATGGAAACACCATATATTTT. It encodes CATSIATGDGNTIYF.

The J gene is TRBJ2-7, the V gene TRBV9; 7 bases are shared with TRBD2. V gave up 4 bases and J gave up 5 bases; unmatched junction bases: 12. This CDR3 spans 15 amino acids. CDR1 and CDR2 from the germline V gene are SGDLS and YYNGEE. The CDR3 nucleotides read TGTGCCAGCAGCAGGTGGGGAGCTAGCGGCGACGAGCAGTACTTC. Translated, it gives CASSRWGASGDEQYF.

V usage is TRBV11-1 and J usage is TRBJ1-2; D unresolved. Trimming took off 4 bases at V and 0 bases at J, with 12 bases between the two ends. Germline CDR1 SGHAT, CDR2 FQDESV (reference sequence). The CDR3 covers 15 residues. CDR3 sequence: CASSSQVDSNYGYTF. DNA for the CDR3: TGTGCCAGCAGCTCTCAGGTGGATTCTAACTATGGCTACACCTTC.